The present T cell receptor beta chain was sequenced within a study of CD8 T cells in ankylosing spondylitis. Study-wide results and limits: A TCR beta motif of fewer than ten highly homologous variants seemed to mark ankylosing spondylitis blood.

This clonotype was seen only once. Its matching antigen is unknown. By quantitative 5'-RACE with molecular barcodes, the TCR beta libraries were made. TCRdb re-called the 5' RACE reads with MiXCR, one entry per CDR3 protein. The sample lists 250,000 or so distinct CDR3 sequences; about 18% were seen once. Germline V CDR1 and CDR2: KGHDR, SFDVKD. With 7 bases removed from V and 1 base from J, the gap between germline ends came to 12 bases. The CDR3 is 15 residues long. The genes are TRBV24-1 and TRBJ2-2; maybe TRBD2 (6 bases). The TCR originated in a male donor with ankylosing spondylitis or in good health (not recorded which). The specimen was blood, either unsorted or a sorted T cell fraction (not recorded which). CDR3 bases: TGTGCCACCAGGGCTACTAGCATGAACACCGGGGAGCTGTTTTTT. Its protein product is CATRATSMNTGELFF.